Listed below are T cell receptor beta chains from one sample, sequenced in a study of regulatory dendritic cells for organ transplantation. The data were produced by immunoSEQ multiplex PCR, yet TCRdb's version contains in-frame clones alone and is incomplete. Among 20,000 to 25,000 clones, about 79% were seen once, and the ten largest hold about 0.92%. The sample comprised memory CD4+ T cells from blood. Every receptor here comes from a human donor in good health. The CDR3 runs from the conserved cysteine through the conserved F or W. Fields, in order: clone size, V gene, J gene, D gene, CDR3 DNA, CDR3 protein. A D gene is named only where the DNA matches it firmly. Not all rows give a size; the values are once, few, many and, for expanded clones, a class.

>.|TRBV5-1|TRBJ1-3|.
TGCGCCAGCAGCACCGGACTGGGGAACTCTGGAAACACCATATATTTT
CASSTGLGNSGNTIYF
>few|TRBV5-1|TRBJ1-6|.
TGCGCCAGCAGCTTGGAGCAGGGTAGAATTTCACCCCTCCACTTT
CASSLEQGRISPLHF
>.|TRBV10-3|TRBJ2-3|.
TGTGCCATCAGTGAGCCTCGCACAGATACGCAGTATTTT
CAISEPRTDTQYF
>.|TRBV6-5|TRBJ2-7|TRBD2
TGTGCCAGCAGTCCCGGCGGGGGGGCCTACGAGCAGTACTTC
CASSPGGGAYEQYF
>.|TRBV5-1|TRBJ2-1|.
TGCGCCAGCAGCTTGGGGACACTGATCTCCTACAATGAGCAGTTCTTC
CASSLGTLISYNEQFF
>.|TRBV21-1|TRBJ2-1|.
TGTGCCAGCAGCAAGGCTCCAGGGCTAGCGGGGGACAATGAGCAGTTCTTC
CASSKAPGLAGDNEQFF
>once|TRBV7-8|TRBJ2-2|TRBD1
TGTGCCAGCAGCTCCTCGACAGGGACGGGCACCGGGGAGCTGTTTTTT
CASSSSTGTGTGELFF
>.|TRBV5-1|TRBJ1-3|TRBD1
TGCGCCAGCAGCTTGGGGACAGGGTCGGGTGGAAACACCATATATTTT
CASSLGTGSGGNTIYF
>once|TRBV7-2|TRBJ2-7|TRBD1
TGTGCCAGCAGCTTAACAGGGGGAATTGGCTACGAGCAGTACTTC
CASSLTGGIGYEQYF
>.|TRBV2|TRBJ2-5|.
TGTGCCAGCATGAGTCGCACGCAAGAGACCCAGTACTTC
CASMSRTQETQYF
>.|TRBV7-2|TRBJ1-2|TRBD1
TGTGCCAGCAGCACTCAGGGGGCCGTCTATGGCTACACCTTC
CASSTQGAVYGYTF
>.|TRBV9|TRBJ2-1|TRBD1
TGTGCCAGCAGCCCCGGACAGGGTTCTTGGGTTGCATACAATGAGCAGTTCTTC
CASSPGQGSWVAYNEQFF
>.|TRBV13|TRBJ1-2|.
TGTGCCAGCAGGGGCGGCGGAGGGCGACTGGGGGGCTACACCTTC
CASRGGGGRLGGYTF
>.|TRBV4-3|TRBJ1-2|.
TGCGCCAGCAGCCAAGATCGGCGGGACGCTAACTATGGCTACACCTTC
CASSQDRRDANYGYTF
>.|TRBV5-4|TRBJ2-1|.
TGTGCCAGCAGCTCCCCGACAGACGGGAATGAGCAGTTCTTC
CASSSPTDGNEQFF
>once|TRBV6-1|TRBJ1-6|.
TGTGCCAGCAGGGTTACAGGGTGGGATTCACCCCTCCACTTT
CASRVTGWDSPLHF
>.|TRBV21-1|TRBJ2-1|.
TGTGCCAGCAGCGACGGGACAGACTACAATGAGCAGTTCTTC
CASSDGTDYNEQFF
>.|TRBV6-5|TRBJ1-2|TRBD1
TGTGCCAGCAGTCCTGGACAGGCGTCACGCTATGGCTACACCTTC
CASSPGQASRYGYTF
>.|TRBV7-6|TRBJ2-5|TRBD2
TGTGCCAGCAGCTCATTTAGCGGGATGCAGGAGACCCAGTACTTC
CASSSFSGMQETQYF
>.|TRBV9|TRBJ2-3|.
TGTGCCAGCAGCGTTTTAAGCACAGATACGCAGTATTTT
CASSVLSTDTQYF
>.|TRBV18|TRBJ2-5|.
TGTGCCAGCTCACCAGTGACAGGGAGGAAAGAGACCCAGTACTTC
CASSPVTGRKETQYF
>once|TRBV11-3|TRBJ2-5|.
TGTGCCAGCAGCTTGGGGGGACAGAGACTAGGGGAGACCCAGTACTTC
CASSLGGQRLGETQYF
>few|TRBV6-5|TRBJ2-2|.
TGTGCCAGCTTCCTATCGAGCACCGGGGAGCTGTTTTTT
CASFLSSTGELFF
>few|TRBV7-2|TRBJ2-7|.
TGTGCCAGCAGCTTAGACAGGGCCTCCTACGAGCAGTACTTC
CASSLDRASYEQYF
>.|TRBV5-1|TRBJ2-1|TRBD2
TGCGCCAGCAGCCTTGGACTAGCGGGGTACAATGAGCAGTTCTTC
CASSLGLAGYNEQFF
>.|TRBV19|TRBJ2-4|TRBD2
TGTGCCAGTCGCACCGGGGGGGCGGCCAAAAACATTCAGTACTTC
CASRTGGAAKNIQYF
>once|TRBV5-1|TRBJ2-5|TRBD2
TGCGCCAGCAGCGGAGCGGCACTAGCGGGGAGAGAGACCCAGTACTTC
CASSGAALAGRETQYF